These 26 T cell receptor beta chains originate from one sample sequenced in a study of post-analysis software for immune sequencing data. Their antigen targets remain unknown. Unique molecular identifiers featured in each of the TCR beta cDNA libraries. TCRdb recomputed calls from the PCR reads with MiXCR, one row per CDR3 protein. The sample consists of fewer than 850,000 distinct CDR3 sequences, 40% to 55% of them appearing once. Study-level results: About five TRBV segments were more frequent in patients than controls; TRBV5-6, TRBV5-1 and TRBV20-1 belonged to this group.

The sequencing input was blood. The receptors originated from a girl between 5 and 17 years old with multiple sclerosis.

The rearrangement joins TRBV7-2 to TRBJ2-7, with a tentative D call TRBD1 (7 bases). The CDR3 is 15 residues long. CDR1 and CDR2 from the germline V gene are SGHTA and FQGNSA. V lost 2 bases, J lost 5 bases, and 16 bases lay in between. The chain's CDR3 is CASSLPRRGRNEQYF. The CDR3, as DNA: TGTGCCAGCAGCTTACCCCGCAGGGGGAGGAACGAGCAGTACTTC.

This clonotype has only a few counts. The V gene is TRBV7-2, the J gene TRBJ2-6, with 7 positions matching TRBD2. The CDR3 loop spans 16 amino acids. Trimming cost V 3 bases and J 0 bases; bases outside gene matches: 2. Germline-derived CDR1 and CDR2 are SGHTA and FQGNSA. CDR3 in amino acids: CASSFRGSSGANVLTF. CDR3 coding DNA: TGTGCCAGCAGCTTCCGCGGGAGCTCTGGGGCCAACGTCCTGACTTTC. Supplemented by reference TRBV7-2 and TRBJ2-6, the full variable domain reads GAGVSQSPSNKVTEKGKDVELRCDPISGHTALYWYRQSLGQGLEFLIYFQGNSAPDKSGLPSDRFSAERTGGSVSTLTIQRTQQEDSAVYLCASSFRGSSGANVLTFGAGSRLTVL.

This clonotype was detected a few times. This chain uses TRBV29-1 with TRBJ2-6; no definite D call. Germline V gives CDR1 SQVTM, CDR2 ANQGSEA. With 0 bases removed from V and 0 bases from J, the gap between germline ends came to 9 bases. The CDR3 is 16 amino acids. In DNA form, the CDR3 reads TGCAGCGTTGAAGACGTCTGGTCCTCTGGGGCCAACGTCCTGACTTTC. This gives the protein CSVEDVWSSGANVLTF.

The rearrangement uses TRBV20-1 and TRBJ2-7, with D perhaps matching TRBD2 (5 bases). Germline V gene lookup returns CDR1 DFQATT and CDR2 SNEGSKA (reference sequence). V was clipped by 2 bases and J by 3 bases, with 11 bases between them. This CDR3 has 13 residues. In nucleotides, the CDR3 is TGCAGTGCTAGAAGTACTAGATTCTACGAGCAGTACTTC. This translates into CSARSTRFYEQYF.

J is TRBJ1-2 and V is TRBV6-1; the D is unclear. CDR1 is MNHNS, CDR2 SASEGT, per germline. The V end was cut by 4 bases, the J end by 3 bases, with 12 bases between. The CDR3 is 14 amino acids. The CDR3 region is CASSVEIGDYGYTF. CDR3 in DNA: TGTGCCAGCAGTGTGGAGATCGGCGACTATGGCTACACCTTC.

This clonotype was detected only once. The V and J genes are TRBV9 and TRBJ2-5, with 8 bases fitting TRBD1. The J call is uncertain, as TRBJ2-7 better fits the DNA end. The CDR3 spans 14 residues. Per germline, CDR1 SGDLS and CDR2 YYNGEE. CDR3 sequence (DNA): TGTGCCAGCAGCGCCGGACAGGGTTCAATCGAGCAGTACTTC. It specifies CASSAGQGSIEQYF.

The chain combines TRBV28 with TRBJ2-7; the match to TRBD1 covers 8 bases. J gave up 3 bases and V 0 bases, and 7 bases lay outside the gene matches. CDR1 is MDHEN and CDR2 is SYDVKM in the germline V gene. The CDR3 contains 16 residues. The CDR3 DNA reads as TGTGCCAGCAGTTTATGGGGAGACAGGGGCCTCTACGAGCAGTACTTC. Translating gives CASSLWGDRGLYEQYF.

This clonotype came up a few times. The CDR3 DNA reads as TGTGCCAGCAGTTTCTTACGTGGAGGCGGATACGGTTACAATGAGCAGTTCTTC. Protein product: CASSFLRGGGYGYNEQFF. V usage is TRBV12-3 or TRBV12-4 and J usage is TRBJ2-1, with a possible D match to TRBD2 (5 bases). Deletions cut 3 bases from V and 4 bases from J, with 22 bases between. This CDR3 region has 18 residues.

The genes are TRBV5-1 and TRBJ2-3; TRBD2 aligns across 10 bases. Germline V gives CDR1 SGHRS, CDR2 YFSETQ. Unmatched junction bases numbered 7, after V lost 4 bases and J lost 5 bases. The CDR3 loop spans 15 amino acids. Here the CDR3 reads CASSPRTSGRDTQYF. For the CDR3, the DNA is TGCGCCAGCAGCCCCCGGACTAGCGGTAGAGATACGCAGTATTTT.

This clonotype showed up just a few times. The chain is built from TRBV6-6 and TRBJ2-5, with 13 nucleotides matching TRBD2. The V gene end was trimmed by 4 bases and the J gene end by 3 bases; junction bases not matched to a gene: 5. The CDR3 extends over 16 amino acids. Germline lookup yields CDR1 MNHNY and CDR2 SVGAGI (reference sequence). The CDR3 spells CASSFGTSGTKETQYF. CDR3 coding DNA: TGTGCCAGCAGTTTCGGGACTAGCGGGACCAAAGAGACCCAGTACTTC.

With respect to this clonotype: Just one base apart from a much larger clone, this may be a read error. The rearrangement links TRBV7-8 to TRBJ2-7; 9 positions agree with TRBD2. The DNA end favors TRBJ2-5, so the J call may be wrong. The CDR3 extends over 16 amino acids. Germline V gene lookup returns CDR1 SGHVS and CDR2 FQNEAQ. The CDR3 nucleotides read TGTGCCAGCAGCTTCAGTAGCGGGAGCTCCGAGGAGACCCAGTACTTC. It encodes CASSFSSGSSEETQYF.

The rearrangement uses TRBV3-1 and TRBJ1-4, with a weak D call TRBD1 (6 bases). Trimming removed 0 bases from V and 4 bases from J, with 12 bases in between. CDR3 length: 16 residues. The germline V gene encodes CDR1 LGHDT and CDR2 YNNKEL (reference sequence). CDR3 protein: CASSQERTAFNEKLFF. Written as DNA, the CDR3 is TGTGCCAGCAGCCAAGAAAGGACAGCCTTTAATGAAAAACTGTTTTTT.

This clonotype turned up a few times. The V and J genes are TRBV30 and TRBJ2-7; TRBD1 matches 10 bases. J was trimmed by 0 bases and V by 1 base; bases with no gene match: 12. Germline CDR1 is GTSNPN and CDR2 is SVGIG (reference sequence). This CDR3 contains 18 residues. The CDR3 nucleotides are TGTGCCTGGAGTGCGGGGTTTTCCGGGACAGGGGCCTCCTACGAGCAGTACTTC. This translates into CAWSAGFSGTGASYEQYF.

This clonotype was detected only a few times. The DNA for the CDR3 is TGTGCCAGCAGTTCCTTACAGGAGCAGTACTTC. It yields the protein CASSSLQEQYF. The V gene is TRBV6-6, the J gene TRBJ2-7; D unresolved. V lost 4 bases to trimming and J lost 7 bases, with 8 bases between them. This CDR3 is 11 amino acids long. Germline V gene data show CDR1 as MNHNY and CDR2 as SVGAGI (reference sequence).

This clonotype was recorded a few times. The CDR3 coding sequence is TGCAGTGCTAGAGATCACGGGAGACTAGGACAGCAGGGCTACACCTTC. Protein: CSARDHGRLGQQGYTF. The chain has TRBV20-1 and TRBJ1-2; tentative D call: TRBD1 (6 bases). The V and J ends lost 0 bases and 8 bases respectively, with 22 bases between them. CDR1 and CDR2 (germline): DFQATT, SNEGSKA (reference sequence). The CDR3 is made up of 16 amino acids.

To note about this clonotype: It may be a read error: a sequence one base away is much more abundant. The rearrangement links TRBV6-2 or TRBV6-3 to TRBJ2-5, with 10 bases aligning to TRBD2. The CDR3 has 16 amino acids. Germline CDR1 and CDR2: MNHEY and SVGEGT. The CDR3 here is CASSYGLAEIQETQNF. The CDR3 nucleotides read TGTGCCAGCAGTTACGGACTAGCGGAAATCCAAGAGACCCAGAACTTC.

This clonotype was counted between two and nine times. The chain couples TRBV6-2 or TRBV6-3 to TRBJ1-5, with D hard to call. This CDR3 is 14 amino acids long. Per germline, CDR1 MNHEY and CDR2 SVGEGT. Trimming removed 3 bases at V and 5 bases at J, with 11 bases between. CDR3 in amino acids: CASSYRSSDQPQHF. The CDR3 nucleotides are TGTGCCAGCAGTTATCGGTCATCAGATCAGCCCCAGCATTTT.

This clonotype has only a few counts. V is TRBV20-1 and J is TRBJ2-7; 13 nucleotides agree with TRBD2. V dropped 3 bases and J dropped 7; count of bases not matched to a gene: 6. CDR1 DFQATT and CDR2 SNEGSKA come from the germline V gene (reference sequence). The CDR3 is 14 residues long. Here the CDR3 DNA reads TGCAGTGCTAGGCGGACTAGCGGGAGTTGGGAGCAGTACTTC. Protein: CSARRTSGSWEQYF.

This clonotype has only a few counts. The V call is TRBV24-1, the J call TRBJ2-5; 9 bases map to TRBD1. There are 14 residues in the CDR3. Germline V gene data show CDR1 as KGHDR and CDR2 as SFDVKD. Trimming removed 7 bases from V and 3 bases from J; junction bases left unmatched: 5. CDR3 coding DNA: TGTGCCACCAGCCGGGACAGGGAGAAAGAGACCCAGTACTTC. Its translation is CATSRDREKETQYF.

The CDR3 nucleotides read TGCAGCGTTGGGGATTGGACAGCCGATGGCTACACCTTC. Translated, it gives CSVGDWTADGYTF. The V gene is TRBV29-1, the J gene TRBJ1-2; tentatively, D is TRBD1 (6 bases). This CDR3 is built from 13 residues. Germline V gives CDR1 SQVTM, CDR2 ANQGSEA. Trimming shortened V by 4 bases and J by 6 bases, and 15 bases separated the two germline ends.

This clonotype was recorded a few times. The V and J genes are TRBV9 and TRBJ2-7, with 8 bases lining up with TRBD1. CDR1 SGDLS and CDR2 YYNGEE come from the germline V gene. The CDR3 has 16 residues. Germline trimming cut 4 bases from V and 7 bases from J; bases unmatched to any gene: 16. The CDR3 nucleotides read TGTGCCAGCAGCTCGCGGTCTCAGGGGGCGCGAGGGGAGCAGTACTTC. Translation: CASSSRSQGARGEQYF.

The chain is built from TRBV4-3 and TRBJ2-7, with D perhaps matching TRBD1 (5 bases). Trimming cost V 0 bases and J 3 bases, with 12 bases left between them. The germline gives CDR1 LGHNA, CDR2 YSLEER. This CDR3 has 15 residues. This CDR3 is CASSQDRVPHYEQYF. The CDR3 bases are TGCGCCAGCAGCCAAGACAGGGTCCCGCACTACGAGCAGTACTTC.

This rearrangement joins TRBV25-1 to TRBJ2-1; 7 positions agree with TRBD2. Germline values: CDR1 MGHDK, CDR2 SYGVNS. Trimming cost V 2 bases and J 4 bases; bases outside gene matches: 5. The CDR3 has 15 amino acids. This CDR3 reads CASSESLAAYNEQFF. CDR3 bases: TGTGCCAGCAGTGAAAGCCTAGCGGCATACAATGAGCAGTTCTTC. Full variable domain (missing parts from reference TRBV25-1 and TRBJ2-1): EADIYQTPRYLVIGTGKKITLECSQTMGHDKMYWYQQDPGMELHLIHYSYGVNSTEKGDLSSESTVSRIRTEHFPLTLESARPSHTSQYLCASSESLAAYNEQFFGPGTRLTVL.

This clonotype showed up many times. The chain employs TRBV7-9 and TRBJ2-7; the match to TRBD1 covers 11 bases. The junction had 3 bases not matched to a gene; V was cut back by 5 bases and J by 3 bases. CDR1 is SEHNR, CDR2 FQNEAQ, per germline (reference sequence). The CDR3 totals 14 residues. The DNA of the CDR3 is TGTGCCAGCAGCCCCGGGACAGGGGGCTACGAGCAGTACTTC. It codes for CASSPGTGGYEQYF.

DNA of the CDR3: TGTGCCAGCATAGGGCTAGCGGGACATGAGCAGTACTTC. This codes for CASIGLAGHEQYF. This chain joins TRBV12-3 or TRBV12-4 and TRBJ2-7; 9 bases line up with TRBD2. The V segment lost 7 bases and the J segment 7 bases; nucleotides outside the gene matches: 8. CDR3 size: 13 residues.

This clonotype turned up a few times. The chain recombines TRBV5-1 with TRBJ2-7; 9 nucleotides match TRBD1. The CDR3 runs to 13 residues. The germline CDR1 and CDR2 sequences are SGHRS and YFSETQ. V was pared by 3 bases and J by 7 bases, with 5 bases of the junction left unmatched. The CDR3 loop reads CASSYRGLEEQYF. CDR3 DNA: TGCGCCAGCAGCTACAGGGGGCTTGAAGAGCAGTACTTC.